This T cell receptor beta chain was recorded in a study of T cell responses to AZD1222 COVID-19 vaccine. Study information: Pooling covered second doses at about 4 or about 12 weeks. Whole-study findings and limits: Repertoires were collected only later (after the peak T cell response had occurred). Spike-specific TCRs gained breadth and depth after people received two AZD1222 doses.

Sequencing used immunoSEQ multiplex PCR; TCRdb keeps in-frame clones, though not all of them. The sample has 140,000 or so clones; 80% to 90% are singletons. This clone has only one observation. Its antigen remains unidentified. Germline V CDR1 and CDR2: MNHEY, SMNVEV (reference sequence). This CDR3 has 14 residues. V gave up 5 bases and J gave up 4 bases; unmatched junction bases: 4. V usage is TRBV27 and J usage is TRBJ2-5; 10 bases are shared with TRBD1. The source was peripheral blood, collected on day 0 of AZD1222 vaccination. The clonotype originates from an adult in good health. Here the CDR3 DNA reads TGTGCCAGCAGTGACAGGGGGCTTAGAGAGACCCAGTACTTC. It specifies CASSDRGLRETQYF.